The 24 T cell receptor beta chains below all came from one sample that was sequenced in a study of Graves' ophthalmopathy and Graves' hyperthyroidism. RNA transcripts yielded amplified TCR beta CDR3 regions. The first-round RT-PCR employed HTBI primers together with the Qiagen OneStep RT-PCR kit. A multiplex PCR was then performed as the second round. From the multiplex PCR reads, TCRdb called clonotypes with MiXCR, one entry per CDR3 protein. The table records 620,000 or so distinct CDR3 sequences, 22% of them present only once. Sequencing was carried out using peripheral blood. The receptors come from a woman aged 18 to 35 with stable Graves' hyperthyroidism. Some clones in this sample may be carry-over from other donors' samples.

This clonotype was seen ten or more times. V and J are TRBV13 and TRBJ2-4, with D unresolved. The V end was cut by 3 bases, the J end by 6 bases, with 9 bases between. Germline V gene sequence: CDR1 PRHDT, CDR2 FYEKMQ (reference sequence). The CDR3 totals 13 residues. The CDR3 DNA reads TGTGCCAGCAGCTTTCGACATATAAACATTCAGTACTTC. Protein sequence: CASSFRHINIQYF.

This clonotype appeared many times. This chain joins TRBV6-5 and TRBJ2-7; 10 bases agree with TRBD2. The CDR3 spans 16 residues. The V gene end was trimmed by 0 bases and the J gene end by 1 base; junction bases not matched to a gene: 3. Germline CDR1 MNHEY, CDR2 SVGAGI. In DNA form, the CDR3 reads TGTGCCAGCAGTTACTCGGCTAGCGGGGGATCCTACGAGCAGTACTTC. Amino acids: CASSYSASGGSYEQYF.

This clonotype was detected ten times or more. The V call is TRBV27, the J call TRBJ1-2, with D tentatively TRBD1 (6 bases). The CDR3 runs to 15 residues. Germline loops: CDR1 MNHEY, CDR2 SMNVEV (reference sequence). V gave up 6 bases and J gave up 2 bases, with 16 bases separating them. This CDR3 reads CASSPGTTGNYGYTF. DNA for the CDR3: TGTGCCAGCAGCCCCGGGACAACCGGGAACTATGGCTACACCTTC.

This clonotype was counted ten times or more. V and J are TRBV11-2 and TRBJ2-7; 11 positions match TRBD2. The CDR3 consists of 18 residues. The germline gives CDR1 SGHAT, CDR2 FQNNGV. V lost 5 bases to trimming and J lost 0 bases; unmatched junction nucleotides: 12. The CDR3 sequence is CASSPIPSGRLHSYEQYF. The CDR3 DNA follows: TGTGCCAGCAGCCCGATACCTAGCGGGAGGCTACACTCCTACGAGCAGTACTTC.

This clonotype occurred many times. The chain links TRBV7-9 to TRBJ1-6; no definite D call. Germline-derived CDR1 and CDR2 are SEHNR and FQNEAQ (reference sequence). The CDR3 is made up of 17 amino acids. V was cut by 3 bases and J by 3 bases, with 15 bases left in between. The CDR3 loop reads CASSFSRFGDYNSPLHF. The CDR3 DNA reads as TGTGCCAGCAGCTTCTCAAGATTTGGGGACTATAATTCACCCCTCCACTTT. Using reference TRBV7-9 and TRBJ1-6 for the parts outside the CDR3, the full variable domain is DTGVSQNPRHKITKRGQNVTFRCDPISEHNRLYWYRQTLGQGPEFLTYFQNEAQLEKSRLLSDRFSAERPKGSFSTLEIQRTEQGDSAMYLCASSFSRFGDYNSPLHFGNGTRLTVT.

This clonotype was counted many times. This sequence joins TRBV11-2 and TRBJ2-2, with D possibly being TRBD2 (6 bases). CDR1 is SGHAT and CDR2 is FQNNGV in the germline V gene. The V end lost 5 bases, the J end lost 7 bases, and 17 bases lay between the germline ends. This CDR3 region has 15 residues. Here the CDR3 DNA reads TGTGCCAGCAGCATCCAGGAGGGGTCCGTCGGGGAGCTGTTTTTT. It specifies CASSIQEGSVGELFF.

This clonotype was seen repeatedly, ten times or more. The V call is TRBV12-3 or TRBV12-4, the J call TRBJ2-7; D remains unclear. The CDR3 is 14 amino acids. V lost 5 bases and J lost 3, with 14 bases in between. CDR3 loop: CASSPTNLGYEQYF. CDR3 bases: TGTGCCAGCAGTCCCACTAACCTCGGCTACGAGCAGTACTTC.

The chain recombines TRBV7-6 with TRBJ1-1; D is perhaps TRBD1 (5 bases). Germline CDR1 reads SGHVS; CDR2 reads FNYEAQ. The CDR3 sequence is 14 residues long. Trimming took off 1 base at V and 4 bases at J, with 10 bases between the two ends. The CDR3 DNA reads TGTGCCAGCAGCTTAGGGACATTCGGCACTGAAGCTTTCTTT. This codes for CASSLGTFGTEAFF.

This clonotype was found many times. The rearrangement links TRBV3-1 to TRBJ1-1; D call uncertain. Deletions cut 1 base from V and 0 bases from J, with 12 bases between. This CDR3 is built from 16 residues. The germline CDR1 and CDR2 sequences are LGHDT and YNNKEL (reference sequence). CDR3 sequence: CASSQGQFYMNTEAFF. As DNA, the CDR3 is TGTGCCAGCAGCCAAGGGCAGTTCTACATGAACACTGAAGCTTTCTTT.

At least ten counts were recorded for this clonotype. The chain couples TRBV20-1 to TRBJ2-5; 8 nucleotides align to TRBD1. CDR1 and CDR2 from the germline V gene are DFQATT and SNEGSKA (reference sequence). The CDR3 contains 13 residues. With 4 bases clipped from V and 2 bases from J, the junction kept 3 bases outside the gene matches. CDR3 sequence: CSAKQGVQETQYF. DNA of the CDR3: TGCAGTGCTAAACAGGGGGTTCAAGAGACCCAGTACTTC.

Details on this clonotype: This may stem from a read error, because a much larger clone lies one nucleotide away. The CDR3 spells CASSKRTAGDQETQYF. The DNA of the CDR3 is TGTGCCAGCAGCAAGAGGACAGCGGGGGACCAAGAGACCCAGTACTTC. V usage is TRBV7-8 and J usage is TRBJ2-5, with 8 bases fitting TRBD2. The CDR3 sequence is 16 residues long. V lost 5 bases and J lost 0; bases outside the gene matches: 8. Germline-derived CDR1 and CDR2 are SGHVS and FQNEAQ. Filled out from reference TRBV7-8 and TRBJ2-5, the complete variable domain reads GAGVSQSPRYKVAKRGQDVALRCDPISGHVSLFWYQQALGQGPEFLTYFQNEAQLDKSGLPSDRFFAERPEGSVSTLKIQRTQQEDSAVYLCASSKRTAGDQETQYFGPGTRLLVL.

This clonotype was observed a handful of times. J is TRBJ1-1 and V is TRBV2; 9 bases are a match to TRBD1. This CDR3 comprises 14 residues. In germline, CDR1 is SNHLY, CDR2 FYNNEI. Here the CDR3 reads CVTRTGAMNTEAFF. The CDR3 nucleotides are TGTGTGACGAGGACAGGGGCCATGAACACTGAAGCTTTCTTT.

The sample holds many counts of this clonotype. This chain joins TRBV30 and TRBJ1-2; D call uncertain. The CDR3 covers 14 residues. The V and J ends lost 0 bases and 8 bases respectively, with 16 bases between them. Germline loops: CDR1 GTSNPN, CDR2 SVGIG (reference sequence). The CDR3 is CAWSVQRFAGGYTF. CDR3 DNA sequence: TGTGCCTGGAGTGTACAACGATTCGCTGGAGGCTACACCTTC.

The sample holds many counts of this clonotype. The rearrangement uses TRBV6-2 or TRBV6-3 and TRBJ2-7; TRBD1 might be the D (6 bases). The CDR3 spans 13 residues. CDR1 MNHEY and CDR2 SVGEGT come from the germline V gene. Between the trimmed V and J ends, which lost 7 bases and 2 bases, there was a span of 12 bases. CDR3 DNA sequence: TGTGCCAGCACCGGGACACCACCCTACGAGCAGTACTTC. This codes for CASTGTPPYEQYF.

This clonotype was counted at least ten times. V and J are TRBV6-5 and TRBJ2-5; TRBD2 aligns across 9 bases. Germline CDR1 is MNHEY and CDR2 is SVGAGI. Trimming removed 5 bases from V and 5 bases from J; junction bases left unmatched: 9. The CDR3 spans 15 residues. The CDR3: CASSTRAGGGETQYF. The CDR3 DNA reads as TGTGCCAGCAGTACCCGAGCGGGAGGTGGGGAGACCCAGTACTTC.

This clonotype was seen repeatedly, ten times or more. The genes are TRBV6-4 and TRBJ2-2, with no clear D. The V end lost 6 bases, the J end lost 4 bases, and 9 bases lay between the germline ends. This CDR3 is built from 13 residues. CDR1 MRHNA and CDR2 SNTAGT come from the germline V gene. CDR3 loop: CASSTTPTGELFF. The CDR3 DNA sequence: TGTGCCAGCAGCACTACACCCACCGGGGAGCTGTTTTTT.

Of note for this clonotype: A junction end diverges from the germline sequence, so it may reflect a read error. This sequence joins TRBV12-3 or TRBV12-4 and TRBJ1-1; D not certain. This CDR3 has 17 amino acids. In nucleotides, the CDR3 is TGTGCCGGCAGTTTACCCTTAGGGCTGCAAAGGAACACTGAAGCTTTCTTT. Protein product: CAGSLPLGLQRNTEAFF.

This clonotype has a count of ten or more. V is TRBV5-1 and J is TRBJ1-2, with 9 bases fitting TRBD1. CDR1 SGHRS and CDR2 YFSETQ come from the germline V gene. The J segment lost 8 bases and the V segment lost 4 bases, leaving 9 bases of the junction unmatched. The CDR3 length is 14 residues. CDR3 region: CASSQEGTGRGYTF. CDR3 DNA sequence: TGCGCCAGCAGCCAGGAGGGGACAGGGAGGGGCTACACCTTC.

The table lists this clonotype with many counts. This chain uses TRBV6-2 or TRBV6-3 with TRBJ2-7; either TRBD1 or TRBD2 may supply D (5 bases each). From germline, CDR1 is MNHEY and CDR2 SVGEGT. V lost 2 bases and J lost 2, with 25 bases in between. The CDR3 loop spans 19 amino acids. CDR3: CASSYVWGRSGIGAYEQYF. CDR3 in DNA: TGTGCCAGCAGTTACGTGTGGGGCAGATCGGGGATCGGCGCCTACGAGCAGTACTTC.

Many counts were recorded for this clonotype. V gene TRBV14 combines with J gene TRBJ1-1; D is uncertain. Deletions cut 2 bases from V and 1 base from J, with 5 bases between. There are 13 residues in the CDR3. Germline V CDR1 and CDR2: SGHDN, FVKESK. The DNA of the CDR3 is TGTGCCAGCAGCCAAACAACGAACACTGAAGCTTTCTTT. Protein: CASSQTTNTEAFF.

The genes are TRBV29-1 and TRBJ1-2; D call uncertain. Between the trimmed V and J ends, which lost 3 bases and 4 bases, there was a span of 12 bases. Germline values: CDR1 SQVTM, CDR2 ANQGSEA. CDR3 size: 13 residues. This CDR3 reads CSVESGTSYGYTF. CDR3 sequence (DNA): TGCAGCGTTGAGTCTGGAACCAGCTATGGCTACACCTTC.

The chain employs TRBV4-1 and TRBJ1-1; the D is unclear. The CDR3 runs to 11 residues. Germline V gene data show CDR1 as MGHRA and CDR2 as YSYEKL. The germline V and J ends were trimmed by 2 bases and 6 bases, with 4 bases remaining between them. Written as DNA, the CDR3 is TGCGCCAGCAGCCAAAGGTCTGAAGCTTTCTTT. Translating it yields CASSQRSEAFF.

The sample holds many counts of this clonotype. The genes are TRBV6-2 or TRBV6-3 and TRBJ2-7; unclear D gene. The length of the CDR3 is 14 residues. Germline V CDR1 and CDR2: MNHEY, SVGEGT. Trimming cost V 3 bases and J 3 bases, with 12 bases left between them. As DNA, the CDR3 is TGTGCCAGCAGTTATCTCGGACGGATCTACGAGCAGTACTTC. Translated: CASSYLGRIYEQYF.

The rearrangement uses TRBV5-1 and TRBJ1-1, with D uncertain. The CDR3 length is 14 residues. The V gene's germline CDR1 is SGHRS and CDR2 YFSETQ. The V gene lost 6 bases and the J gene lost 1 base, with 13 bases spanning the gap. The CDR3 DNA is TGCGCCAGCAATGTCAGACACTCGAACACTGAAGCTTTCTTT. As protein: CASNVRHSNTEAFF.